These 15 T cell receptor beta chains came from one sample sequenced in a study of neurological immune-mediated disorders. TCRdb independently ran MiXCR on the 5' RACE reads; one entry per CDR3 protein. The table shows about 55,000 distinct CDR3 sequences, with 3.8% occurring only once. Source material: PBMCs. These receptors originate from a man aged 60 to 75 with multiple sclerosis.

This clonotype has a count of ten or more. The gene calls are TRBV10-2 and TRBJ2-7, with a weak D call TRBD1 (5 bases). Germline loops: CDR1 WSHSY, CDR2 SAAADI. There are 13 residues in the CDR3. Trimming pared 6 bases from V and 2 bases from J, leaving 11 bases between. In nucleotides, the CDR3 is TGCGCCAGCAGCGACTTAGGGGCCTACGAGCAGTACTTC. This encodes CASSDLGAYEQYF.

The sample holds many counts of this clonotype. This chain connects TRBV5-1 to TRBJ2-3; no clear D gene. The V gene lost 2 bases and the J gene lost 8 bases, with 15 bases spanning the gap. The CDR3 consists of 14 residues. The V gene's germline CDR1 is SGHRS and CDR2 YFSETQ. In nucleotides, the CDR3 is TGCGCCAGCAGCTTACCCGTCGAGTGGGGTACGCAGTATTTT. Its translation: CASSLPVEWGTQYF.

This clonotype was seen at least ten times. This sequence joins TRBV12-3 or TRBV12-4 and TRBJ2-5, with TRBD2 matching over 7 bases. V lost 7 bases, J lost 3 bases, and 11 bases stayed unmatched. CDR3 size: 15 residues. The CDR3 sequence is CASMGSGRGEETQYF. The CDR3 bases are TGTGCCAGCATGGGCAGCGGACGGGGGGAAGAGACCCAGTACTTC.

This clonotype showed up many times. The chain links TRBV6-6 to TRBJ2-4; D possibly corresponds to TRBD1 (6 bases). The CDR3 spans 15 residues. V lost 4 bases, J lost 6 bases, and 16 bases lay in between. Germline assignment: CDR1 MNHNY and CDR2 SVGAGI (reference sequence). The CDR3 is CASSFSMGAGNIQYF. For the CDR3, the DNA is TGTGCCAGCAGTTTTTCTATGGGGGCCGGAAACATTCAGTACTTC.

Ten or more counts support this clonotype. The J gene is TRBJ2-1, the V gene TRBV20-1; 9 bases are a match to TRBD2. The trim removed 6 bases at V and 6 bases at J, leaving 12 bases unmatched. Germline loops: CDR1 DFQATT, CDR2 SNEGSKA (reference sequence). The CDR3 covers 15 residues. The CDR3 DNA reads as TGCAGTGCCACGACGACTAGCGGAGCCCTCAATGAGCAGTTCTTC. Residues: CSATTTSGALNEQFF.

This clonotype appeared many times. The V call is TRBV6-2 or TRBV6-3, the J call TRBJ1-2; D is uncertain. Between the trimmed V and J ends, which lost 5 bases and 8 bases, there was a span of 15 bases. Looked up from germline, CDR1 is MNHEY and CDR2 is SVGEGT. This CDR3 region has 13 residues. The CDR3 here is CASSRPDGGGYTF. The CDR3, as DNA: TGTGCCAGCAGTCGCCCGGATGGAGGCGGCTACACCTTC.

Many counts were recorded for this clonotype. The chain combines TRBV5-1 with TRBJ2-3; 10 positions agree with TRBD2. V trimming: 7 bases; J trimming: 2 bases; junction bases outside the gene matches: 4. Germline V gene lookup returns CDR1 SGHRS and CDR2 YFSETQ. The CDR3 runs 14 residues. The DNA for the CDR3 is TGCGCCAGCCTGAGCGGGGGGGCCACAGATACGCAGTATTTT. Translating gives CASLSGGATDTQYF. Variable domain in full (rest from reference TRBV5-1 and TRBJ2-3): KAGVTQTPRYLIKTRGQQVTLSCSPISGHRSVSWYQQTPGQGLQFLFEYFSETQRNKGNFPGRFSGRQFSNSRSEMNVSTLELGDSALYLCASLSGGATDTQYFGPGTRLTVL.

This clonotype was detected many times. V and J are TRBV7-3 and TRBJ2-1; 10 positions agree with TRBD2. Germline V gives CDR1 SGHTA, CDR2 FQGTGA. The J segment lost 7 bases and the V segment lost 1 base, leaving 4 bases of the junction unmatched. This CDR3 is built from 15 residues. CDR3 region: CASSLKAGGINEQFF. For the CDR3, the DNA is TGTGCCAGCAGCTTAAAAGCGGGGGGGATAAATGAGCAGTTCTTC.

At least ten counts were recorded for this clonotype. V gene TRBV20-1 combines with J gene TRBJ2-3; TRBD2 is a possible D gene (5 bases). Trimming left V 6 bases short and J 2 bases short, with 15 bases between. The germline V gene has CDR1 DFQATT and CDR2 SNEGSKA (reference sequence). The CDR3 sequence is 14 residues long. In DNA form, the CDR3 reads TGCAGTGCCAAATGGGCGGGTACCACAGATACGCAGTATTTT. Encoded protein: CSAKWAGTTDTQYF.

This clonotype was found many times. The chain combines TRBV5-1 with TRBJ2-3; TRBD2 matches 7 bases. CDR3 length: 16 residues. CDR1 SGHRS and CDR2 YFSETQ come from the germline V gene. Losses at the gene ends were 0 bases for V and 3 bases for J; bases not matched to a gene: 7. The CDR3 DNA is TGCGCCAGCAGCTTGGACGGCGGGGGTATGACAGATACGCAGTATTTT. Translating it yields CASSLDGGGMTDTQYF.

This clonotype has ten or more counts. The chain combines TRBV5-1 with TRBJ2-1; possibly TRBD1 for D (6 bases). This CDR3 is 14 amino acids long. The germline CDR1 and CDR2 sequences are SGHRS and YFSETQ. V lost 4 bases and J lost 3, with 11 bases in between. Here the CDR3 DNA reads TGCGCCAGCAGCATTGACAGGCTCTACAATGAGCAGTTCTTC. The encoded protein is CASSIDRLYNEQFF.

In this sample, this clonotype turned up many times. The chain joins TRBV7-9 to TRBJ1-2; D ambiguous. Germline CDR1 and CDR2: SEHNR and FQNEAQ (reference sequence). The CDR3 is made up of 13 amino acids. V dropped 5 bases and J dropped 5 bases, with 12 bases sitting between them. The CDR3 here is CASSIGREYGYTF. In DNA form, the CDR3 reads TGTGCCAGCAGCATCGGGAGGGAATATGGCTACACCTTC.

This clonotype was seen at least ten times. This CDR3 reads CASSESNRPQYF. The DNA for the CDR3 is TGCGCCAGCAGTGAGTCGAATAGACCGCAGTATTTT. This rearrangement joins TRBV10-1 to TRBJ2-3, with no clear D. V gave up 0 bases and J gave up 10 bases, with 8 bases separating them. CDR1 WNHNN and CDR2 SYGVQD come from the germline V gene (reference sequence). The CDR3 is 12 residues long.

This clonotype has ten or more counts. The chain has TRBV11-2 and TRBJ2-5; unclear D gene. Trimming took 3 bases from V and 4 from J, leaving 9 bases between them. Germline V lookup: CDR1 SGHAT, CDR2 FQNNGV. The CDR3 spans 13 residues. The CDR3 reads CASSFQSPETQYF. DNA of the CDR3: TGTGCCAGCAGCTTCCAGTCTCCAGAGACCCAGTACTTC.

There are many counts of this clonotype. This rearrangement joins TRBV12-3 or TRBV12-4 to TRBJ1-3; D unclear. The CDR3 is made up of 12 amino acids. V lost 5 bases to trimming and J lost 10 bases, with 12 bases between them. CDR3 sequence (DNA): TGTGCCAGCAGTCTCCACTTTAGGACCATATATTTT. Protein: CASSLHFRTIYF.